Below, 24 T cell receptor beta chains from the same sample are listed, as sequenced in a study of blood T cell repertoires in COVID-19. Assay used: immunoSEQ multiplex PCR; TCRdb lists only in-frame clones, some missing. This sample carries 130,000 to 150,000 clones, roughly 89% of them seen once, and the ten largest clones take 8.6%. Sequences were obtained from peripheral blood. These receptors all come from a woman between 50 and 59 years old with active or convalescent COVID-19.

The chain is built from TRBV5-1 and TRBJ2-1; 7 bases align to TRBD2. This CDR3 spans 14 amino acids. Germline V lookup: CDR1 SGHRS, CDR2 YFSETQ. J lost 9 bases, V lost 0 bases, and 6 bases had no gene match. This chain's CDR3 is CASSLDAGEREQFF. For the CDR3, the DNA is TGCGCCAGCAGCTTGGATGCGGGAGAACGTGAGCAGTTCTTC.

V is TRBV7-3 and J is TRBJ2-2; maybe TRBD2 (6 bases). CDR1 SGHTA and CDR2 FQGTGA come from the germline V gene. The CDR3 extends over 16 amino acids. V was shortened by 5 bases and J by 0 bases, with 13 bases between the two germline ends. In nucleotides, the CDR3 is TGTGCCAGCAGCCCCCCACGGGGGTCGAACACCGGGGAGCTGTTTTTT. Translated, it gives CASSPPRGSNTGELFF.

The V gene is TRBV4-3, the J gene TRBJ2-1, with D perhaps TRBD1 (5 bases). CDR1 is LGHNA and CDR2 is YSLEER in the germline V gene. The V gene lost 0 bases and the J gene lost 1 base, with 19 bases spanning the gap. The CDR3 runs to 19 residues. CDR3 nucleotides: TGCGCCAGCAGCCAAGATTTAGAAGGGGCACCCTTATCCTACAATGAGCAGTTCTTC. It specifies CASSQDLEGAPLSYNEQFF.

V gene TRBV30 combines with J gene TRBJ1-4, with D unresolved. V was trimmed by 0 bases and J by 8 bases, leaving 13 bases between them. Germline assignment: CDR1 GTSNPN and CDR2 SVGIG (reference sequence). The CDR3 contains 14 residues. The CDR3 loop reads CAWSVGRRREKLFF. The CDR3 DNA reads as TGTGCCTGGAGTGTAGGGAGGCGGAGAGAAAAACTGTTTTTT.

The chain joins TRBV9 to TRBJ2-1, with 9 bases fitting TRBD1. CDR3 length equals 19 residues. Germline V CDR1 and CDR2: SGDLS, YYNGEE. Trimming cost V 4 bases and J 9 bases; bases outside gene matches: 23. CDR3 protein: CASSPPGQGPFRRDSEQFF. DNA for the CDR3: TGTGCCAGCAGCCCTCCGGGACAGGGCCCTTTCCGGCGGGATAGTGAGCAGTTCTTC.

This chain joins TRBV5-5 and TRBJ2-5; 8 bases are shared with TRBD1. Germline trimming cut 5 bases from V and 2 bases from J; bases unmatched to any gene: 8. The CDR3 is made up of 15 amino acids. The germline V gene has CDR1 SGHKS and CDR2 YYEKEE (reference sequence). Here the CDR3 reads CASSSLGQGQETQYF. CDR3 nucleotides: TGTGCCAGCAGTTCCCTTGGACAGGGACAAGAGACCCAGTACTTC.

This clone has only a few counts. The chain couples TRBV7-2 to TRBJ2-1, with D hard to call. Germline V gene data show CDR1 as SGHTA and CDR2 as FQGNSA. The V and J ends lost 0 bases and 6 bases respectively, with 6 bases between them. The CDR3 length is 13 residues. The CDR3 region has the DNA TGTGCCAGCAGCTTAGCGTGGAGCAATGAGCAGTTCTTC. Amino acid sequence: CASSLAWSNEQFF. Filled out from reference TRBV7-2 and TRBJ2-1, the complete variable domain reads GAGVSQSPSNKVTEKGKDVELRCDPISGHTALYWYRQSLGQGLEFLIYFQGNSAPDKSGLPSDRFSAERTGGSVSTLTIQRTQQEDSAVYLCASSLAWSNEQFFGPGTRLTVL.

This sequence joins TRBV3-1 (or the pseudogene TRBV3-2) and TRBJ1-4; no firm D call. This CDR3 spans 16 amino acids. The V end lost 4 bases, the J end lost 7 bases, and 19 bases lay between the germline ends. Germline loops: CDR1 LGHDT, CDR2 YNNKEL (reference sequence). CDR3 sequence: CASSRTGFRGGEKLFF. The DNA of the CDR3 is TGTGCCAGCAGCCGCACTGGTTTTCGGGGTGGTGAAAAACTGTTTTTT.

This sequence joins TRBV19 and TRBJ2-2; 7 bases line up with TRBD1. CDR1 and CDR2 from the germline V gene are LNHDA and SQIVND (reference sequence). The CDR3 is 18 residues long. Trimming cost V 4 bases and J 2 bases; bases outside gene matches: 13. The CDR3 protein is CASSKRPPGQINTGELFF. CDR3 sequence (DNA): TGTGCCAGTAGTAAAAGGCCTCCGGGACAGATAAACACCGGGGAGCTGTTTTTT.

A few counts support this clone. The J gene is TRBJ1-6, the V gene TRBV7-9; the D gene is possibly TRBD1 (6 bases). The CDR3 has 15 amino acids. The V end was cut by 4 bases, the J end by 8 bases, with 15 bases between. Germline loops: CDR1 SEHNR, CDR2 FQNEAQ (reference sequence). CDR3 in DNA: TGTGCCAGCAGCTCTAACAGGGACCCTTATTCACCCCTCCACTTT. This encodes CASSSNRDPYSPLHF.

This chain links TRBV19 with TRBJ2-7; 10 nucleotides agree with TRBD1. V trimming: 0 bases; J trimming: 0 bases; junction bases outside the gene matches: 5. The CDR3 totals 17 residues. Per the germline V gene, CDR1 is LNHDA and CDR2 is SQIVND (reference sequence). Here the CDR3 DNA reads TGTGCCAGTAGTATAGATCTATGGGACAGGGGCTCCTACGAGCAGTACTTC. Residues: CASSIDLWDRGSYEQYF.

V gene TRBV3-1 (or the pseudogene TRBV3-2) combines with J gene TRBJ1-6; D perhaps matches TRBD1 (5 bases). Germline V lookup: CDR1 LGHDT, CDR2 YNNKEL (reference sequence). The CDR3 loop spans 13 amino acids. Trimming cost V 4 bases and J 7 bases, with 8 bases left between them. The CDR3 is CASSPQGNSPLHF. The CDR3 DNA sequence: TGTGCCAGCAGCCCGCAGGGAAATTCACCCCTCCACTTT.

CDR3 amino acids: CASSPDSGAYEQYF. CDR3 nucleotides: TGTGCCAGCAGTCCTGACTCAGGGGCCTACGAGCAGTACTTC. The rearrangement joins TRBV7-9 to TRBJ2-7, with D possibly matching TRBD1 (6 bases). Trimming stripped 6 bases from V and 2 bases from J, with 14 bases between. The length of the CDR3 is 14 residues. Germline-derived CDR1 and CDR2 are SEHNR and FQNEAQ (reference sequence).

This chain uses TRBV9 with TRBJ2-2; no reliable D call. This CDR3 region has 15 residues. Germline V gives CDR1 SGDLS, CDR2 YYNGEE. V was clipped by 4 bases and J by 1 base, with 11 bases between them. The CDR3 DNA reads as TGTGCCAGCAGCCGCCTACTACTGAACACCGGGGAGCTGTTTTTT. It encodes CASSRLLLNTGELFF.

The CDR3 reads CASSAPKVLTNEQFF. The CDR3 bases are TGCGCCAGCAGCGCCCCGAAAGTACTAACAAATGAGCAGTTCTTC. The chain has TRBV5-1 and TRBJ2-1; D gene unclear. This CDR3 is 15 amino acids long. In germline, CDR1 is SGHRS, CDR2 YFSETQ. The V end lost 4 bases, the J end lost 7 bases, and 18 bases lay between the germline ends.

The chain uses TRBV6-2 or TRBV6-3 and TRBJ1-1; 7 positions agree with TRBD1. Trimming at V came to 5 bases and at J to 3 bases, leaving 9 bases not matched to a gene. CDR1 is MNHEY, CDR2 SVGEGT, per germline. This CDR3 spans 15 amino acids. CDR3 in DNA: TGTGCCAGCAGTCTTCCGGGACAGAGGGACACTGAAGCTTTCTTT. This encodes CASSLPGQRDTEAFF.

The rearrangement joins TRBV6-5 to TRBJ2-5; no definite D call. Germline V CDR1 and CDR2: MNHEY, SVGAGI. The CDR3 loop spans 14 amino acids. Trimming cost V 0 bases and J 2 bases, with 7 bases left between them. The CDR3 DNA reads TGTGCCAGCAGTTACTCGACGGGTCAAGAGACCCAGTACTTC. The encoded protein is CASSYSTGQETQYF.

V usage is TRBV27 and J usage is TRBJ2-6; 8 nucleotides align to TRBD2. The germline V gene has CDR1 MNHEY and CDR2 SMNVEV (reference sequence). The CDR3 is 17 amino acids. Trimming removed 1 base from V and 1 base from J; junction bases left unmatched: 3. CDR3 in DNA: TGTGCCAGCAGTTTATATGCGGGAGGTTCTGGGGCCAACGTCCTGACTTTC. Translating it yields CASSLYAGGSGANVLTF.

The chain uses TRBV4-2 and TRBJ1-2, with no clear D. CDR3 length: 14 amino acids. Between the trimmed V and J ends, which lost 5 bases and 1 base, there was a span of 11 bases. Per the germline V gene, CDR1 is LGHNA and CDR2 is YNFKEQ. The CDR3 here is CASSFSGSNYGYTF. The CDR3 DNA reads as TGTGCCAGCAGCTTCTCCGGGAGTAACTATGGCTACACCTTC.

Here the CDR3 reads CASSQEAPSGPHEQYF. The DNA of the CDR3 is TGCGCCAGCAGCCAAGAAGCTCCCTCCGGTCCCCACGAGCAGTACTTC. The chain recombines TRBV4-3 with TRBJ2-7; D remains unclear. This CDR3 spans 16 amino acids. Germline V gene sequence: CDR1 LGHNA, CDR2 YSLEER. The V and J ends lost 0 bases and 5 bases respectively, with 17 bases between them.

The V gene is TRBV7-9, the J gene TRBJ2-3, with 11 bases lining up with TRBD2. The junction had 9 bases not matched to a gene; V was cut back by 1 base and J by 6 bases. This CDR3 has 17 residues. Germline CDR1 and CDR2: SEHNR and FQNEAQ (reference sequence). CDR3 in amino acids: CASSLVYSTSGSDTQYF. CDR3 DNA sequence: TGTGCCAGCAGCTTAGTCTACAGTACTAGCGGGAGTGATACGCAGTATTTT.

The chain combines TRBV30 with TRBJ2-1, with 7 bases fitting TRBD2. Germline V gene data show CDR1 as GTSNPN and CDR2 as SVGIG (reference sequence). J was trimmed by 6 bases and V by 8 bases; bases with no gene match: 13. This CDR3 contains 14 residues. The CDR3 bases are TGTGCCAGAGGGAGAGGGCGCGGGGGCAATGAGCAGTTCTTC. This sequence encodes CARGRGRGGNEQFF. Full variable domain (rest looked up from reference TRBV30 and TRBJ2-1): SQTIHQWPATLVQPVGSPLSLECTVEGTSNPNLYWYRQAAGRGLQLLFYSVGIGQISSEVPQNLSASRPQDRQFILSSKKLLLSDSGFYLCARGRGRGGNEQFFGPGTRLTVL.

The rearrangement links TRBV28 to TRBJ1-5; a weak D match, TRBD1 (5 bases). Trimming pared 5 bases from V and 8 bases from J, leaving 13 bases between. The CDR3 consists of 13 residues. Germline V gene lookup returns CDR1 MDHEN and CDR2 SYDVKM. CDR3 sequence (DNA): TGTGCCAGCAGTCCCTACCGGGGGGAGCCCCAGCATTTT. This translates into CASSPYRGEPQHF.

The gene calls are TRBV27 and TRBJ2-7; the match to TRBD2 covers 9 bases. The J segment lost 5 bases and the V segment lost 5 bases, leaving 16 bases of the junction unmatched. CDR1 is MNHEY and CDR2 is SMNVEV in the germline V gene (reference sequence). This CDR3 has 17 residues. DNA of the CDR3: TGTGCCAGCAGTCCGGAACGGTGGGGGACTAGCATTGACGAGCAGTACTTC. The encoded protein is CASSPERWGTSIDEQYF.